The sequence of this T cell receptor beta chain was determined in a study of T-cell memory formation after mild COVID-19 (dated by TCRdb to the early 2020s). Study-wide context: TCR sequence clusters from the two donors were found to be largely donor specific. In a couple of donors, T-cell clones that expanded and contracted after mild COVID-19 were tracked by sequencing TCRalpha and TCRbeta repertoires over time. Two young, previously healthy adult volunteers, one female and one male, were included in the cohort.

Looking up the germline V gene (reference sequence) yields CDR1 MNHNY and CDR2 SVGAGI. Including cysteine and phenylalanine, the CDR3 has 12 amino acids. Only the CDR3 region is kept as DNA, spanning 36 bases read in frame from base 1. At the junction V is shortened by 6 bases and J by 5 bases, with 10 bases in between. Ficoll-Paque density gradient centrifugation was used to isolate PBMCs. Notes on this clonotype: Its binding antigen is unknown. Nothing much larger sits one base from this clone, and base qualities are not available.

Paper-wide results and their limitations: Contracting CD4+ clones were located mainly in the CM and EM memory subsets, whereas CD8+ clones were found to be enriched in EMRA. Only a couple of mild cases were covered in the study, and larger cohorts including severe cases with pre-infection samples were considered necessary. Some responding clones were detected in pre-infection memory, suggesting pre-existing cross-reactive memory T cells joined the SARS-CoV-2 response. Clones that contracted from day 15 to 85 showed balanced CD4/CD8 phenotypes, whereas a second wave of clones that expanded from day 15 to 37 leaned towards CD4+. SARS-CoV-2 specificity of the second-wave clones peaking on day 37 was not confirmed.

Sequencing relied on an Illumina NovaSeq 6000. TCRalpha and TCRbeta cDNA libraries were built by 5'RACE with constant-segment primers, adding sample barcodes and unique molecular identifiers. RNA was extracted from every sample with Trizol reagent. Amplification of the libraries took two PCR steps, and the second step added a second sample barcode plus Illumina TruSeq adapters. The libraries were sequenced on an Illumina NovaSeq using 2 x 150 bp paired-end reads. The original methods were these. Demultiplexing of reads and collapsing into UMI-guided consensus sequences were performed with migec v1.2.7. Using mixcr v2.1.11, UMI consensuses were aligned to TRA and TRB V and J templates and then assembled into clonotypes. Expanded or contracted clonotypes were those called significant by both edgeR and NoisET, with noise models trained on biological replicates. For edgeR calls, the cutoffs were a false discovery rate-adjusted p below 0.01 and a log2 fold-change threshold of 1. As an exploratory analysis of dynamics, max-normalized trajectories of the 1000 most abundant clonotypes were examined with PCA combined with hierarchical clustering. Each responding clone was given a CD4 or CD8 phenotype based on the CD4+ and CD8+ repertoires, which had been sequenced separately. TCRdb reworked the public reads: Q25 trimming with fastp, MiXCR clone assembly, productive beta chains retained. Rows merge per CDR3 protein into single entries with the most common DNA and genes. V and J calls and clone size were set by TCRdb, not the authors. This sample holds about 390,000 distinct CDR3 sequences; roughly 15% were observed only once. About a fifth of the sample is held by the ten biggest clonotypes.

Here the chain combines TRBV6-6 and TRBJ1-2, with the identity of the D gene unclear. The receptor was derived from a man aged 18 to 29 who had mild COVID-19 (a few samples of this study predate the infection). The sample titles of this study are shuffled in the database, so cell type and time point are left out; the donor was told from shared clones. Sequencing used PBMCs or a T cell subset sorted from them (not recorded which). The base sequence is TGTGCCAGCAGCCGCGAGGTATATGGCTACACCTTC. This gives the protein CASSREVYGYTF.